Shown below are 32 T cell receptor beta chains from a single sample sequenced in a study of T cells in Graves' hyperthyroidism and ophthalmopathy (dated by TCRdb to between 2019 and 2020). Libraries were made using multiplex PCR. TCRdb lists the instrument as Illumina HiSeq 2000. The TCR beta CDR3 regions were amplified from the RNA transcripts. A first-round RT-PCR of the TCR CDR3 used the HTBI primer set with the Qiagen OneStep RT-PCR kit. TCRdb itself trimmed the public reads at Q25 with fastp, ran MiXCR and retained productive beta chains. CDR3 protein duplicates are merged, each entry listing the most common genes and DNA. The sample table contains some 510,000 distinct CDR3 sequences; only one count was recorded for 35% to 55% of them. The ten largest clones take up about 8.2% of the sample. The material sequenced was peripheral blood or thyroid tissue (not recorded which). These TCRs come from a woman under 30 with Graves' hyperthyroidism. Donor details come from another sample of the same person, matched by shared clones.

The chain couples TRBV11-3 to TRBJ2-7, with D possibly TRBD1 on 5 matching bases. Germline CDR1 SGHNT, CDR2 YENEEA. The CDR3 contains 14 residues. Trimming stripped 4 bases from V and 3 bases from J, with 13 bases between. The CDR3 region has the DNA TGTGCCAGCAGCTCCACGACAGCGCTCTACGAGCAGTACTTC. It is translated as CASSSTTALYEQYF. Drawing the rest from reference TRBV11-3 and TRBJ2-7, the complete variable domain is EAGVVQSPRYKIIEKKQPVAFWCNPISGHNTLYWYLQNLGQGPELLIRYENEEAVDDSQLPKDRFSAERLKGVDSTLKIQPAELGDSAVYLCASSSTTALYEQYFGPGTRLTVT.

In regard to this clonotype: Germline is not matched at one junction end, which may reflect a read error. This chain uses TRBV7-9 with TRBJ1-4; D is ambiguous. Germline assignment: CDR1 SEHNR and CDR2 FQNEAQ (reference sequence). This CDR3 comprises 13 residues. CDR3 loop: CASSGGINEKLLF. Written as DNA, the CDR3 is TGTGCCAGCAGCGGAGGGATAAATGAAAAACTGCTTTTT.

This clonotype was seen repeatedly, ten times or more. The chain employs TRBV15 and TRBJ1-2; D is unclear. The germline CDR1 and CDR2 sequences are LNHNV and YYDKDF (reference sequence). Deletions cut 4 bases from V and 5 bases from J, with 11 bases between. The CDR3 runs to 13 residues. The CDR3 DNA is TGTGCCACCAGCACATTTGGAGATTATGGCTACACCTTC. This translates into CATSTFGDYGYTF.

This clonotype was found a few times. The rearrangement uses TRBV29-1 and TRBJ1-1; D unresolved. V was cut by 7 bases and J by 0 bases, with 9 bases left in between. This CDR3 has 12 amino acids. Germline CDR1 is SQVTM and CDR2 is ANQGSEA. The CDR3 nucleotides read TGCAGCGCTTCTAAGCTGAACACTGAAGCTTTCTTT. Translation: CSASKLNTEAFF.

The table lists this clonotype with many counts. The chain joins TRBV24-1 to TRBJ1-5; 9 nucleotides match TRBD1. The trim removed 7 bases at V and 7 bases at J, leaving 7 bases unmatched. This CDR3 is built from 14 residues. The germline V gene encodes CDR1 KGHDR and CDR2 SFDVKD. CDR3 amino acids: CATSSNRGQQPQHF. The CDR3 DNA reads as TGTGCCACCAGCTCAAACAGGGGGCAACAGCCCCAGCATTTT.

This clonotype was detected only a few times. The V call is TRBV7-8, the J call TRBJ2-7, with 9 positions matching TRBD2. Germline V gives CDR1 SGHVS, CDR2 FQNEAQ. V trimming: 5 bases; J trimming: 1 base; junction bases outside the gene matches: 6. The CDR3 sequence is 15 residues long. The CDR3 DNA sequence: TGTGCCAGCAGCGGTAGCGGGAGTGGATCCTACGAGCAGTACTTC. Translation: CASSGSGSGSYEQYF.

This clonotype was detected many times. The chain recombines TRBV29-1 with TRBJ1-1; D unclear. Trimming left V 7 bases short and J 2 bases short, with 5 bases between. Per the germline V gene, CDR1 is SQVTM and CDR2 is ANQGSEA. The CDR3 sequence is 10 residues long. The CDR3 spells CSALNTEAFF. CDR3 nucleotides: TGCAGCGCCCTTAACACTGAAGCTTTCTTT.

This sequence joins TRBV9 and TRBJ2-5; D ambiguous. The CDR3 totals 13 residues. Germline CDR1 SGDLS, CDR2 YYNGEE. V gave up 0 bases and J gave up 4 bases, with 7 bases separating them. This CDR3 reads CASSVEQGETQYF. The CDR3 coding sequence is TGTGCCAGCAGCGTAGAACAAGGAGAGACCCAGTACTTC.

This clonotype was observed once. The chain employs TRBV9 and TRBJ1-1; no reliable D call. The CDR3 has 14 residues. Trimming left V 5 bases short and J 5 bases short, with 16 bases between. Germline CDR1 reads SGDLS; CDR2 reads YYNGEE. The CDR3 DNA is TGTGCCAGCAGTCGGATGGGTGGGGTGACTGAAGCTTTCTTT. Translation: CASSRMGGVTEAFF. Complete variable domain (other parts from reference TRBV9 and TRBJ1-1): DSGVTQTPKHLITATGQRVTLRCSPRSGDLSVYWYQQSLDQGLQFLIQYYNGEERAKGNILERFSAQQFPDLHSELNLSSLELGDSALYFCASSRMGGVTEAFFGQGTRLTVV.

With regard to this clonotype: This may stem from a read error, because a much larger clone lies one nucleotide away. The J gene is TRBJ1-6, the V gene TRBV29-1; D unclear. The ends were cut back, 7 bases at V and 6 bases at J, with 13 bases in the middle. The CDR3 loop spans 13 amino acids. Germline values: CDR1 SQVTM, CDR2 ANQGSEA. Written as DNA, the CDR3 is TGCAGCGCCCAGGACGGCTGTAATTCACCCCTCCACTTT. Its translation is CSAQDGCNSPLHF.

With respect to this clonotype: Given a much more abundant clone one base away, this may be a read error. Given the absence of the conserved phenylalanine or tryptophan at the CDR3 end, a read error is likely. The gene calls are TRBV11-2 and TRBJ1-2; D unclear. CDR3 length: 14 residues. V was cut by 3 bases and J by 3 bases, with 11 bases left in between. CDR1 is SGHAT, CDR2 FQNNGV, per germline. The CDR3 spells CASSLVGRDYGYTL. Written as DNA, the CDR3 is TGTGCCAGCAGCTTGGTTGGTAGGGACTATGGCTACACCCTC.

This clonotype was detected only a few times. The chain has TRBV7-9 and TRBJ2-7; no clear D gene. Germline-derived CDR1 and CDR2 are SEHNR and FQNEAQ (reference sequence). V lost 5 bases, J lost 2 bases, and 13 bases lay in between. The CDR3 extends over 14 amino acids. Written as DNA, the CDR3 is TGTGCCAGCAGCCCGGAGTCCGATCCCTACGAGCAGTACTTC. Translation: CASSPESDPYEQYF.

The chain recombines TRBV20-1 with TRBJ1-1; 7 bases match TRBD1. The V gene's germline CDR1 is DFQATT and CDR2 SNEGSKA (reference sequence). The CDR3 is 11 amino acids. J lost 5 bases, V lost 6 bases, and 3 bases had no gene match. CDR3: CSATGATEAFF. For the CDR3, the DNA is TGCAGTGCAACAGGGGCAACTGAAGCTTTCTTT.

The V and J genes are TRBV20-1 and TRBJ1-4; D is unclear. CDR3 length equals 13 residues. Germline V gives CDR1 DFQATT, CDR2 SNEGSKA (reference sequence). V lost 1 base, J lost 8 bases, and 11 bases lay in between. Written as DNA, the CDR3 is TGCAGTGCTAGAGGGCCATCACGAGAAAAACTGTTTTTT. Amino acid sequence: CSARGPSREKLFF.

This clonotype was recorded many times. The CDR3 DNA reads as TGCAGCGCCCTCGGTCTCCGGAGGAACACTGAAGCTTTCTTT. This sequence encodes CSALGLRRNTEAFF. The chain links TRBV29-1 to TRBJ1-1; D uncertain. V lost 7 bases to trimming and J lost 1 base, with 16 bases between them. Germline CDR1 reads SQVTM; CDR2 reads ANQGSEA. This CDR3 contains 14 residues. Together with reference TRBV29-1 and TRBJ1-1, the CDR3 gives the full variable domain: SAVISQKPSRDICQRGTSLTIQCQVDSQVTMMFWYRQQPGQSLTLIATANQGSEATYESGFVIDKFPISRPNLTFSTLTVSNMSPEDSSIYLCSALGLRRNTEAFFGQGTRLTVV.

This clonotype is a singleton in its sample. A much larger clonotype is one base distant, so this may be a read error. The chain combines TRBV6-5 with TRBJ2-5; no clear D gene. The V and J ends lost 5 bases and 2 bases respectively, with 18 bases between them. The germline V gene has CDR1 MNHEY and CDR2 SVGAGI. This CDR3 region has 16 residues. The CDR3 nucleotides are TGTGCCAGCAGTGAGCTCCCCCAGGTCCGGCAAGAGACCCAGTACTTC. It translates to CASSELPQVRQETQYF.

Points on this clonotype: A much bigger clone sits one base away, suggesting this may be a read error. The chain has TRBV29-1 and TRBJ2-5; 8 positions agree with TRBD1. The junction had 3 bases not matched to a gene; V was cut back by 0 bases and J by 0 bases. This CDR3 is 15 amino acids long. Germline-derived CDR1 and CDR2 are SQVTM and ANQGSEA. CDR3 nucleotides: TGCAGCGTTGAAGAGGGACAGGAGTACCAAGAGACCCAGTACTTC. The encoded protein is CSVEEGQEYQETQYF.

This sequence joins TRBV5-4 and TRBJ1-6, with 9 bases aligning to TRBD1. CDR3 length equals 15 residues. Losses at the gene ends were 5 bases for V and 10 bases for J; bases not matched to a gene: 10. Germline V gene data show CDR1 as SGHNT and CDR2 as YYREEE (reference sequence). The DNA of the CDR3 is TGTGCCAGCAGTCTCAGGACAGGGGTAGGGTCACCCCTCCACTTT. Translation gives CASSLRTGVGSPLHF.

This clonotype was counted a single time. V is TRBV25-1 and J is TRBJ1-6; 10 nucleotides match TRBD1. The CDR3 extends over 15 amino acids. V trimming: 10 bases; J trimming: 7 bases; junction bases outside the gene matches: 10. Germline V gene lookup returns CDR1 MGHDK and CDR2 SYGVNS. The CDR3 here is CATSQTGGYNSPLHF. The CDR3 DNA reads as TGTGCCACCTCCCAGACAGGGGGCTACAATTCACCCCTCCACTTT. The variable domain in full, completed from reference TRBV25-1 and TRBJ1-6, reads EADIYQTPRYLVIGTGKKITLECSQTMGHDKMYWYQQDPGMELHLIHYSYGVNSTEKGDLSSESTVSRIRTEHFPLTLESARPSHTSQYLCATSQTGGYNSPLHFGNGTRLTVT.

This rearrangement joins TRBV7-6 to TRBJ1-5; D unresolved. Deletions cut 2 bases from V and 3 bases from J, with 11 bases between. This CDR3 has 15 amino acids. Germline assignment: CDR1 SGHVS and CDR2 FNYEAQ. The CDR3 DNA sequence: TGTGCCAGCAGCTTAAGGCCAGGAGTCAATCAGCCCCAGCATTTT. It encodes CASSLRPGVNQPQHF.

There are a few counts of this clonotype. V is TRBV7-8 and J is TRBJ1-1; TRBD1 matches at 8 bases. V shed 5 bases, J shed 5 bases, and the junction held 7 bases outside the gene matches. Germline loops: CDR1 SGHVS, CDR2 FQNEAQ. This CDR3 is built from 14 residues. The CDR3 sequence is CASSPGRGRTEAFF. CDR3 sequence (DNA): TGTGCCAGCAGCCCCGGCAGGGGGCGTACTGAAGCTTTCTTT.

This clonotype showed up just a few times. The rearrangement joins TRBV2 to TRBJ1-1; 8 bases are a match to TRBD1. This CDR3 is built from 15 residues. V gave up 7 bases and J gave up 1 base; unmatched junction bases: 8. Germline loops: CDR1 SNHLY, CDR2 FYNNEI. Here the CDR3 reads CASTHLGQGNTEAFF. The CDR3 DNA reads TGTGCCAGCACCCACCTTGGACAGGGGAACACTGAAGCTTTCTTT.

This clonotype has a count of ten or more. V gene TRBV24-1 combines with J gene TRBJ1-1, with a weak D call TRBD1 (5 bases). Germline V gene sequence: CDR1 KGHDR, CDR2 SFDVKD. This CDR3 contains 13 residues. Trimming removed 8 bases at V and 3 bases at J, with 12 bases between. This chain's CDR3 is CATTNGGYTEAFF. DNA of the CDR3: TGTGCCACCACAAACGGGGGTTACACTGAAGCTTTCTTT.

This clonotype was seen many times. The rearrangement uses TRBV29-1 and TRBJ2-6; no firm D call. Germline values: CDR1 SQVTM, CDR2 ANQGSEA. The V end lost 2 bases, the J end lost 1 base, and 6 bases lay between the germline ends. This CDR3 has 14 amino acids. The CDR3 DNA reads as TGCAGCGTTGAATTCCCTTCTGGGGCCAACGTCCTGACTTTC. Its protein product is CSVEFPSGANVLTF.

The chain has TRBV2 and TRBJ2-1; D is uncertain. With 5 bases removed from V and 10 bases from J, the gap between germline ends came to 9 bases. This CDR3 spans 11 amino acids. Germline-derived CDR1 and CDR2 are SNHLY and FYNNEI. The CDR3 nucleotides read TGTGCCAGCAGTCTGGAGAACGAGCAGTTCTTC. This gives the protein CASSLENEQFF.

The genes are TRBV7-9 and TRBJ1-5, with TRBD1 matching 7 bases. V was clipped by 6 bases and J by 11 bases; unmatched bases: 13. In germline, CDR1 is SEHNR, CDR2 FQNEAQ (reference sequence). This CDR3 has 14 residues. CDR3 region: CASRPRDSLRTQHF. As DNA, the CDR3 is TGTGCCAGCAGGCCGAGGGACAGCCTTAGGACCCAGCATTTT.

The gene calls are TRBV7-8 and TRBJ2-5, with 14 positions matching TRBD2. The CDR3 is 19 amino acids. With 5 bases clipped from V and 1 base from J, the junction kept 12 bases outside the gene matches. CDR1 is SGHVS, CDR2 FQNEAQ, per germline. CDR3 region: CASSPFGLAGGRSQETQYF. The CDR3 DNA sequence: TGTGCCAGCAGCCCCTTCGGACTAGCGGGAGGTCGTAGCCAAGAGACCCAGTACTTC.

This clonotype appeared many times. V gene TRBV10-3 combines with J gene TRBJ2-7; 8 nucleotides align to TRBD2. The germline V gene encodes CDR1 ENHRY and CDR2 SYGVKD. Losses at the gene ends were 8 bases for V and 6 bases for J; bases not matched to a gene: 9. The CDR3 consists of 13 residues. Written as DNA, the CDR3 is TGTGCCATCGCGGTAATAGCGGGACCCGAGCAGTACTTC. Amino acids: CAIAVIAGPEQYF.

This clonotype was recorded a few times. The chain couples TRBV20-1 to TRBJ2-5; D possibly matches TRBD1 or TRBD2 (5 bases each). The CDR3 has 14 amino acids. The germline CDR1 and CDR2 sequences are DFQATT and SNEGSKA (reference sequence). Deletions cut 4 bases from V and 5 bases from J, with 17 bases between. The CDR3 protein is CSATGLGFGETQYF. The CDR3 DNA is TGCAGTGCTACGGGGCTGGGTTTCGGCGAGACCCAGTACTTC.

This clonotype has just a few counts. This chain links TRBV2 with TRBJ1-6, with D tentatively TRBD1 (5 bases). CDR3 length: 15 residues. The V gene lost 6 bases and the J gene lost 7 bases, with 16 bases spanning the gap. Per germline, CDR1 SNHLY and CDR2 FYNNEI. CDR3 nucleotide sequence: TGTGCCAGCAGCCACCGGGACCATAAAAATTCACCCCTCCACTTT. This translates into CASSHRDHKNSPLHF.

This clonotype was recorded a few times. This chain connects TRBV20-1 to TRBJ2-5, with D perhaps matching TRBD1 (6 bases). Germline V gives CDR1 DFQATT, CDR2 SNEGSKA (reference sequence). Trimming left V 1 base short and J 2 bases short, with 11 bases between. The CDR3 covers 14 residues. The CDR3 bases are TGCAGTGCTAGAGGGGACACGATTCAAGAGACCCAGTACTTC. Amino acid sequence: CSARGDTIQETQYF.

This clonotype was recorded once. V and J are TRBV5-1 and TRBJ2-7; 7 nucleotides agree with TRBD2. Germline-derived CDR1 and CDR2 are SGHRS and YFSETQ. The CDR3 spans 13 residues. With 6 bases clipped from V and 2 bases from J, the junction kept 5 bases outside the gene matches. DNA of the CDR3: TGCGCCAGCACCCCCGCGGGGGCCTACGAGCAGTACTTC. Its translation: CASTPAGAYEQYF.